This T cell receptor beta chain derives from a study of T cell responses to AZD1222 COVID-19 vaccine. Study in general: The analysis combined second doses at about 4 or about 12 weeks.

V gave up 5 bases and J gave up 1 base, with 9 bases separating them. Germline V lookup: CDR1 SGHNT, CDR2 YYREEE (reference sequence). This CDR3 is 13 amino acids long. General observations from the study: Donors were chiefly white British, with a greater number of females, and clonal diversity was perhaps underestimated. Baseline seropositives among AZD1222 recipients totaled only five or six.

The method was immunoSEQ multiplex PCR; TCRdb's version includes in-frame clones alone and lacks a portion of them. The data hold 120,000 to 150,000 clones, with approximately 94% observed a single time. A note on this clone: Antigen unknown.

This clonotype was obtained from an adult in good health. The material sequenced was peripheral blood, taken on day 0 of AZD1222 vaccination. The chain couples TRBV5-4 to TRBJ1-1; D not certain. The CDR3 nucleotides read TGTGCCAGCAGGCGTGGGCCGAACACTGAAGCTTTCTTT. This encodes CASRRGPNTEAFF.